A selection of T cell receptor beta chains follows, all from one sample in a study of blood T cells in healthy people across ages. TCRdb reprocessed the 5' RACE reads with MiXCR, giving one entry per CDR3 protein. The repertoire holds around 690,000 distinct CDR3 sequences, approximately 50% seen once, with 30% to 40% in the top ten. Sequencing was performed on blood. The receptor source for this set is a man aged 60 to 69 in good health. The CDR3 runs from the conserved cysteine through the conserved F or W. A D gene is named only where the DNA matches it firmly. Clone size is not always given. Where it is, it says once, few, many or a class for expanded clones.

cdr3_nt,cdr3_aa,v_call,d_call,j_call,clone_size
TGTGCCAGCAGCCAAGACCCCCTGGCCAATGAGCAGTTCTTC,CASSQDPLANEQFF,TRBV3-1,-,TRBJ2-1,-
TGTGCCAGCAGCTTCGGACAGGGCGATGGCTACACCTTC,CASSFGQGDGYTF,TRBV9,TRBD1,TRBJ1-2,-
TGCAGTGCTAAGAATCCGAGTGTGGGGTACAATGAGCAGTTCTTC,CSAKNPSVGYNEQFF,TRBV20-1,-,TRBJ2-1,-
TGTGCCAGCAGCCTCGCGGGGGGTATGACACGCGAGACCCAGTACTTC,CASSLAGGMTRETQYF,TRBV9,TRBD2,TRBJ2-5,-
TGCAGTGGACCGACTAGCGGGGGCATCCAAGAGACCCAGTACTTC,CSGPTSGGIQETQYF,TRBV20-1,TRBD2,TRBJ2-5,-
TGCAGTGCCCCCAGGGGCCGAGGGAGTGAGCAGTTCTTC,CSAPRGRGSEQFF,TRBV20-1,-,TRBJ2-1,once
TGTGCCACCAGCAGAGATCTAGCGGGGACTACCTACGAGCAGTACTTC,CATSRDLAGTTYEQYF,TRBV15,TRBD2,TRBJ2-7,-
TGTGCCAGCAGCCATTCCGGGGGGACCCAGTACTTC,CASSHSGGTQYF,TRBV3-1,-,TRBJ2-5,few
TGTGCCAGCAGTTATTCCCCTAGGGCTGGGGCCAACGTCCTGACTTTC,CASSYSPRAGANVLTF,TRBV6-5,-,TRBJ2-6,-
TGCAGTGCTGTGGGCAGCTCCTACAATGAGCAGTTCTTC,CSAVGSSYNEQFF,TRBV20-1,-,TRBJ2-1,few
TGTGCCAGCAGCGGGACAGGCCGTTGGGGCTACACCTTC,CASSGTGRWGYTF,TRBV2,TRBD1,TRBJ1-2,few
TGTGCCATCAGAGAAAGGGAGGGCCGTGGCTACACCTTC,CAIREREGRGYTF,TRBV10-3,-,TRBJ1-2,-
TGTGCCACCAGCAGAGATCTGGCTAGCGGGGTCCAAGAGACCCAGTACTTC,CATSRDLASGVQETQYF,TRBV15,TRBD2,TRBJ2-5,-
TGCAGTGCTCAAATAGCGGGGGGGCCCCAAAGGGAGACCCAGTACTTC,CSAQIAGGPQRETQYF,TRBV20-1,TRBD2,TRBJ2-5,-
TGCAGCGTTGAAGAACTAGCGGGAGGGTTTAGCACCGGGGAGCTGTTTTTT,CSVEELAGGFSTGELFF,TRBV29-1,TRBD2,TRBJ2-2,-
TGTGCCAGCAGTTCCCGAGGGGTTACCGCCGGGGAGCTGTTTTTT,CASSSRGVTAGELFF,TRBV28,-,TRBJ2-2,-
TGCAGTGCCTACACAGGGGGCGGGGAGACCCAGTACTTC,CSAYTGGGETQYF,TRBV20-1,TRBD1,TRBJ2-5,-
TGCAGTGCTAGAGATTTTAGAGGACAGGGAAACATTCAGTACTTC,CSARDFRGQGNIQYF,TRBV20-1,TRBD1,TRBJ2-4,-
TGTGCCAGCAGCACGCAGGTATACAATGAGCAGTACTTC,CASSTQVYNEQYF,TRBV9,-,TRBJ2-7,once
TGCAGCGCGACCGGCCACGGAGTCTCCGATACGCAGTATTTT,CSATGHGVSDTQYF,TRBV29-1,-,TRBJ2-3,few
TGCGCCAGCAGCACGTCATCAAAGGCAGATACGCAGTATTTT,CASSTSSKADTQYF,TRBV5-1,-,TRBJ2-3,-
TGTGCCACCGGACGGGGAGACGGGCCCCAGCATTTT,CATGRGDGPQHF,TRBV2,-,TRBJ1-5,-
TGTGCCAGCACCGAGGCCGGACAGGGGAACAATGAGCAGTTCTTC,CASTEAGQGNNEQFF,TRBV2,TRBD1,TRBJ2-1,few
TGTGCCAGCAGCCTTAATCTAGCGGGGGGCCGCACCGGGGAGCTGTTTTTT,CASSLNLAGGRTGELFF,TRBV27,TRBD2,TRBJ2-2,few
TGTGCCAGCAGCTTAGATCTGTTTTTGGACATTCAGTACTTC,CASSLDLFLDIQYF,TRBV11-2,-,TRBJ2-4,-
TGTGCCAGCAGCGTAGGTGGAAGCTCCTACGAGCAGTACTTC,CASSVGGSSYEQYF,TRBV9,-,TRBJ2-7,few
TGTGCCAGCAGCCCTGACTACTCTGGGGCCAACGTCCTGACTTTC,CASSPDYSGANVLTF,TRBV28,-,TRBJ2-6,few
TGTGCCAGCAGTTTGTCAGCGGAGGGAGAGACCCAGTACTTC,CASSLSAEGETQYF,TRBV12-3/TRBV12-4,-,TRBJ2-5,few
TGCAGTGCTAGCCCAGGGACCACCAAGGAAGAGACCCAGTACTTC,CSASPGTTKEETQYF,TRBV20-1,-,TRBJ2-5,-
TGTGCCAGCAGCGACTCCCCTCAGGGAAGGGGCCCCCAAGAGACCCAGTACTTC,CASSDSPQGRGPQETQYF,TRBV9,-,TRBJ2-5,-
TGTGCCAGCAGCCCGGGACAGGGTACTGAAGCTTTCTTT,CASSPGQGTEAFF,TRBV7-9,TRBD1,TRBJ1-1,few
TGCAGTGCTGTATCGGGACAGGGGGCCAATGAGCAGTACTTC,CSAVSGQGANEQYF,TRBV20-1,TRBD1,TRBJ2-7,-
TGCAGGGCTAGACTTTCGGAGGGGCAGTACTTC,CRARLSEGQYF,TRBV20-1,-,TRBJ2-7,-
TGTGCCAGCAGTGCATATAGCGGGGGGGCCATGGGAGAGACCCAGTACTTC,CASSAYSGGAMGETQYF,TRBV2,TRBD2,TRBJ2-5,-
TGTGCCAGCAGTGAAGGAGGCGGGTCCTACGAGCAGTACTTC,CASSEGGGSYEQYF,TRBV6-1,-,TRBJ2-7,-
TGTGCCAGCAGCCATTCTGGAAGGGAGGCGAACACCGGGGAGCCGTTTTTT,CASSHSGREANTGEPFF,TRBV4-2,-,TRBJ2-2,-
TGTGCCAGCTCACCTCTAGGGACAGGGTCCTACGAGCAGTACTTC,CASSPLGTGSYEQYF,TRBV18,TRBD1,TRBJ2-7,few
TGTGCCAGCTCTACCTCCGTTGCGGGCCTGATGAACACTGAAGCTTTCTTT,CASSTSVAGLMNTEAFF,TRBV18,-,TRBJ1-1,-
TGTGCCAGCAGTGCCCTAGGAGGGGCCGTCCAAGAGACCCAGTACTTC,CASSALGGAVQETQYF,TRBV6-1,-,TRBJ2-5,few
TGTGCCACCAGCGGAGGGGGGGCAAGACTCACTACGCAGTATTTT,CATSGGGARLTTQYF,TRBV15,-,TRBJ2-3,-
TGCAGCTCTTCCGGGACAGGGGATGGTCACATTCAGTACTTC,CSSSGTGDGHIQYF,TRBV20-1,TRBD1,TRBJ2-4,-
TGTGCCAGCACCTTGGATCACAGAAGACAAGAGACCCAGTACTTC,CASTLDHRRQETQYF,TRBV7-2,-,TRBJ2-5,-